These T cell receptor beta chains were read from a single sample in a study of T-cell reconstitution after alpha-beta-depleted transplantation in children. Via MiXCR, TCRdb re-called the PCR reads, giving one row per CDR3 protein. The sample consists of a few hundred thousand distinct CDR3 sequences, around 20% of them appearing once. Sequenced material: PBMCs from the stem cell graft donor, taken from the stem cell graft. The receptors originated from a human donor who donated a stem cell graft to a child with acute lymphoblastic leukemia. Each CDR3 is given with its conserved first and last residue. D genes are given only for firm matches. A row's size may be missing; if present it is once, few, many or a size class.

d_call,j_call,v_call,clone_size,cdr3_aa,cdr3_nt
TRBD2,TRBJ2-1,TRBV3-1,.,CASSRLAGGDYNEQFF,TGTGCCAGCAGTCGACTAGCGGGAGGGGATTACAATGAGCAGTTCTTC
.,TRBJ1-1,TRBV10-3,.,CAISALRPLGDTEAFF,TGTGCCATCAGTGCGTTGCGGCCCTTGGGGGACACTGAAGCTTTCTTT
TRBD1,TRBJ1-1,TRBV9,many,CASRPGQGKAFF,TGTGCCAGCAGACCAGGACAGGGAAAAGCTTTCTTT
.,TRBJ2-5,TRBV20-1,.,CSAGVQGRETQYF,TGCAGTGCTGGGGTCCAGGGAAGGGAGACCCAGTACTTC
.,TRBJ2-5,TRBV28,few,CASGVHGENPQETQYF,TGTGCCAGTGGGGTTCACGGGGAGAACCCCCAAGAGACCCAGTACTTC
TRBD2,TRBJ2-7,TRBV4-2,few,CASSQAGTSGRGEQYF,TGTGCCAGCAGCCAAGCCGGGACTAGCGGGAGAGGCGAGCAGTACTTC
.,TRBJ2-1,TRBV6-2/TRBV6-3,few,CASSMANEQFF,TGTGCCAGCAGTATGGCCAATGAGCAGTTCTTC
.,TRBJ2-7,TRBV7-9,.,CASSLGGGETYEQYF,TGTGCCAGCAGCTTGGGAGGGGGCGAAACCTACGAGCAGTACTTC
.,TRBJ2-1,TRBV5-1,few,CASSLRDPSYNEQFF,TGCGCCAGCAGCTTGCGGGACCCCTCCTACAATGAGCAGTTCTTC
.,TRBJ1-2,TRBV29-1,.,CSVEAANGYTF,TGCAGCGTTGAGGCGGCAAATGGCTACACCTTC
.,TRBJ1-2,TRBV6-5,few,CASSYLGRGEGYTF,TGTGCCAGCAGTTACTTAGGCCGGGGCGAGGGCTACACCTTC
TRBD1,TRBJ1-6,TRBV12-3/TRBV12-4,many,CASSPPRQGANSPLHF,TGTGCCAGCAGTCCTCCCCGACAGGGGGCAAATTCACCCCTCCACTTT
.,TRBJ2-7,TRBV7-9,few,CASSLVEGMVNEQYF,TGTGCCAGCAGCTTAGTCGAGGGGATGGTGAACGAGCAGTACTTC
.,TRBJ1-4,TRBV7-9,.,CASSSRGETNEKLFF,TGTGCCAGCAGCTCCCGGGGGGAAACTAATGAAAAACTGTTTTTT
TRBD2,TRBJ2-5,TRBV20-1,few,CSARDYRAGDQETQYF,TGCAGTGCTAGAGATTACCGAGCGGGAGACCAAGAGACCCAGTACTTC
.,TRBJ1-1,TRBV29-1,.,CSVKHDRKNTEAFF,TGCAGCGTTAAACACGACAGGAAGAACACTGAAGCTTTCTTT
.,TRBJ1-2,TRBV6-1,.,CASTRDPHYSGYTF,TGTGCCAGCACTCGGGACCCCCATTACTCTGGCTACACCTTC
TRBD2,TRBJ2-7,TRBV20-1,few,CSARLADTYEQYF,TGCAGTGCTAGACTAGCGGATACCTACGAGCAGTACTTC
TRBD1,TRBJ2-7,TRBV29-1,.,CSVEDGTGKSYEQYF,TGCAGCGTTGAAGACGGGACAGGGAAGTCCTACGAGCAGTACTTC
.,TRBJ2-7,TRBV5-1,.,CASKRGIYEQYF,TGCGCCAGCAAGAGGGGGATCTACGAGCAGTACTTC
.,TRBJ2-1,TRBV9,.,CASSVGLRQGNNEQFF,TGTGCCAGCAGCGTTGGTCTCCGCCAGGGGAACAATGAGCAGTTCTTC
TRBD2,TRBJ2-5,TRBV15,.,CATSRGLAGQDGETQYF,TGTGCCACAAGCAGAGGCCTAGCGGGACAAGATGGGGAGACCCAGTACTTC
TRBD2,TRBJ2-7,TRBV27,.,CASSSLAGISYEQYF,TGTGCCAGCAGTTCACTAGCGGGAATCTCCTACGAGCAGTACTTC
TRBD1,TRBJ2-7,TRBV12-3/TRBV12-4,.,CASSSSSRGPIYEQYF,TGTGCCAGCAGTTCCTCAAGCAGGGGGCCCATCTACGAGCAGTACTTC
.,TRBJ2-7,TRBV18,.,CASSPLDNYEQYF,TGTGCCAGCTCACCACTGGACAACTACGAGCAGTACTTC
.,TRBJ2-5,TRBV29-1,few,CSVERGGRLRETQYF,TGCAGCGTTGAAAGGGGCGGACGGCTTCGAGAGACCCAGTACTTC
TRBD2,TRBJ2-3,TRBV15,.,CATSRAEEREEDPDTQYF,TGTGCCACCAGCAGAGCTGAGGAGCGGGAGGAAGATCCAGATACGCAGTATTTT
.,TRBJ1-2,TRBV29-1,.,CSVGMGDSDGYTF,TGCAGCGTTGGTATGGGGGACTCGGATGGCTACACCTTC
TRBD1,TRBJ2-7,TRBV3-1,.,CASSLRTGPKYF,TGTGCCAGCAGCCTCCGGACAGGCCCCAAGTACTTC
TRBD1,TRBJ1-1,TRBV9,.,CASSIGQVGTEAFF,TGTGCCAGCAGCATTGGACAGGTGGGCACTGAAGCTTTCTTT
TRBD2,TRBJ2-7,TRBV5-6,.,CASSGTRNYEQYF,TGTGCCAGCAGCGGGACTAGGAACTACGAGCAGTACTTC
TRBD2,TRBJ2-5,TRBV12-5,.,CASGLVLSGRAETQYF,TGTGCTAGTGGTTTGGTACTCAGCGGGAGGGCCGAGACCCAGTACTTC
TRBD2,TRBJ2-5,TRBV5-1,many,CASSLGTSGQETQYF,TGCGCCAGCAGCTTGGGGACTAGCGGACAAGAGACCCAGTACTTC
.,TRBJ2-7,TRBV21-1,.,CASYQREQYF,TGTGCCAGCTACCAGCGCGAGCAGTACTTC
TRBD2,TRBJ2-1,TRBV7-8,few,CASSSGRSLGYNEQFF,TGTGCCAGCAGTTCCGGGAGGTCCCTAGGCTACAATGAGCAGTTCTTC
TRBD2,TRBJ2-7,TRBV20-1,.,CSAKTQTSDYEQYF,TGCAGTGCTAAGACGCAGACTAGCGACTACGAGCAGTACTTC
TRBD1,TRBJ1-2,TRBV7-9,.,CASDFEGDRDHGYTF,TGTGCCAGCGACTTCGAGGGGGACAGGGATCATGGCTACACCTTC
TRBD2,TRBJ2-5,TRBV7-9,.,CASSYPLRGEETQYF,TGTGCCAGCAGCTACCCTTTACGGGGGGAAGAGACCCAGTACTTC
TRBD2,TRBJ2-1,TRBV5-6,.,CASSLGLAGRLNEQFF,TGTGCCAGCAGCCTAGGACTAGCGGGGAGATTAAATGAGCAGTTCTTC
.,TRBJ2-5,TRBV7-2,few,CASSSQLETQYF,TGTGCCAGCAGCTCCCAGTTAGAGACCCAGTACTTC
.,TRBJ2-7,TRBV20-1,once,CSAPGQGYYEQYF,TGCAGTGCCCCCGGCCAGGGTTACTACGAGCAGTACTTC
.,TRBJ1-1,TRBV7-3,.,CASSLLWGKNTEAFF,TGTGCCAGCAGTTTACTCTGGGGGAAGAACACTGAAGCTTTCTTT
.,TRBJ2-7,TRBV14,.,CASSQGHGYEQYF,TGTGCCAGCAGCCAAGGCCACGGGTACGAGCAGTACTTC
TRBD2,TRBJ2-3,TRBV30,few,CAWSVPFGLAGLDTQYF,TGTGCCTGGAGTGTGCCTTTCGGACTAGCGGGACTAGATACGCAGTATTTT
TRBD2,TRBJ2-1,TRBV2,.,CASRYRTSGRDEQFF,TGTGCCAGCAGGTACCGGACTAGCGGGAGGGATGAGCAGTTCTTC
.,TRBJ1-1,TRBV10-3,.,CAIRQNTEAFF,TGTGCCATCAGACAGAACACTGAAGCTTTCTTT
TRBD2,TRBJ2-1,TRBV5-1,.,CASSIQTSSNEQFF,TGCGCCAGCAGCATCCAGACTAGCTCCAATGAGCAGTTCTTC